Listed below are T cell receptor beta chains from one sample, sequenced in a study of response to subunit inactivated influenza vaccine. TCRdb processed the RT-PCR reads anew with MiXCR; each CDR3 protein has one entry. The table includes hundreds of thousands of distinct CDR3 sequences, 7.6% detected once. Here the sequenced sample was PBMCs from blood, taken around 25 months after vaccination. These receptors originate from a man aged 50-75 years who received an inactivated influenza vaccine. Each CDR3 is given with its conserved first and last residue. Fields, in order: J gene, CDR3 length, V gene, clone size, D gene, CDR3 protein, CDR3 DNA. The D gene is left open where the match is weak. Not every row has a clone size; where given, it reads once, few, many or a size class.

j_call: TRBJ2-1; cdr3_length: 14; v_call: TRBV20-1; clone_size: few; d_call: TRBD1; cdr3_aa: CSARRQGAYNEQFF; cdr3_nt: TGCAGTGCTAGAAGACAGGGGGCCTACAATGAGCAGTTCTTC
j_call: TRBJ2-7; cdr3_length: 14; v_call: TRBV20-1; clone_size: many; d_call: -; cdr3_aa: CSARVPGSSYEQYF; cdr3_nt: TGCAGTGCTAGAGTTCCCGGTAGCTCCTACGAGCAGTACTTC
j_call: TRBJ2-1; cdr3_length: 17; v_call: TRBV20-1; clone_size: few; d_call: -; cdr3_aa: CSARAAGGRYSYNEQFF; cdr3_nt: TGCAGTGCTAGAGCCGCCGGGGGTCGCTACTCCTACAATGAGCAGTTCTTC
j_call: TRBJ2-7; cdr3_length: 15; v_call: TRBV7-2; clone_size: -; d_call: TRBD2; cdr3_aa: CASSSSGGPSYEQYF; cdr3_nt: TGTGCCAGCAGCTCTAGCGGGGGTCCCTCCTACGAGCAGTACTTC
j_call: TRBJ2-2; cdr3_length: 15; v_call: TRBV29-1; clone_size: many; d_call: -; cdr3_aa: CSVERPEQRTGELFF; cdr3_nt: TGCAGCGTTGAGAGGCCAGAACAAAGGACCGGGGAGCTGTTTTTT
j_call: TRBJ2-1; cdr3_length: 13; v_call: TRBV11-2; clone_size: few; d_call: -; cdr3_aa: CASSSISAHEQFF; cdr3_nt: TGTGCCAGCAGCTCGATTTCTGCCCATGAGCAGTTCTTC
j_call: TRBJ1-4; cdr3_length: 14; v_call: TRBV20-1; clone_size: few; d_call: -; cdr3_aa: CSARSQATNEKLFF; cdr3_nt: TGCAGTGCCCGGTCCCAGGCAACTAATGAAAAACTGTTTTTT
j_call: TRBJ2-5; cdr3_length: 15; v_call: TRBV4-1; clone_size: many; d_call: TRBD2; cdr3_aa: CASSPGTSLGETQYF; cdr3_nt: TGCGCCAGCAGCCCCGGGACTAGCCTTGGAGAGACCCAGTACTTC
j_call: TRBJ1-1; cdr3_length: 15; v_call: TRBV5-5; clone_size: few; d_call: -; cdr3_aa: CASSLAGGTNTEAFF; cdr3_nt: TGTGCCAGCAGCTTGGCAGGAGGGACGAACACTGAAGCTTTCTTT
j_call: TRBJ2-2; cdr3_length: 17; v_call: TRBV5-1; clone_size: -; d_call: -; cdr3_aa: CASSPGVARANTGELFF; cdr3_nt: TGCGCCAGCAGCCCGGGGGTAGCGCGCGCGAACACCGGGGAGCTGTTTTTT
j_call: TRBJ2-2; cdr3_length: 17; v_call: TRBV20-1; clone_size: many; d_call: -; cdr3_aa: CSAKGAGGRLSTGELFF; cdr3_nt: TGCAGTGCAAAGGGGGCGGGGGGCCGACTATCCACCGGGGAGCTGTTTTTT
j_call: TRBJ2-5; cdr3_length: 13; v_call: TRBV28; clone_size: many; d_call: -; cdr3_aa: CATDVGTQETQYF; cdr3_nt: TGTGCCACCGACGTGGGGACTCAAGAGACCCAGTACTTC
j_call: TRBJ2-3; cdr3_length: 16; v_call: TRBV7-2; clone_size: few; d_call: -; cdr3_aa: CASSLGQIIYTDTQYF; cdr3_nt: TGTGCCAGCAGCTTAGGGCAGATAATTTACACAGATACGCAGTATTTT
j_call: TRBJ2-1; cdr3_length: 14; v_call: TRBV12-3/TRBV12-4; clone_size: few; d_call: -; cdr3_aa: CASTSGIIGNEQFF; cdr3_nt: TGTGCCAGCACCTCAGGGATTATAGGGAATGAGCAGTTCTTC
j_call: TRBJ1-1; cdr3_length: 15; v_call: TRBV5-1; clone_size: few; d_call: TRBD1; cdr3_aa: CASSTGQGVRTEAFF; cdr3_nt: TGCGCCAGCAGCACCGGACAGGGGGTGCGCACTGAAGCTTTCTTT
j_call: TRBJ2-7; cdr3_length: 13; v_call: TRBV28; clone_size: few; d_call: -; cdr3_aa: CASTYPAGYEQYF; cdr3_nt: TGTGCCAGCACCTACCCGGCGGGTTACGAGCAGTACTTC
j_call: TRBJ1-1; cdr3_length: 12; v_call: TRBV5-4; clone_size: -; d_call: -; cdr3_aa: CASSYWNTEAFF; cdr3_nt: TGTGCCAGCAGCTATTGGAACACTGAAGCTTTCTTT
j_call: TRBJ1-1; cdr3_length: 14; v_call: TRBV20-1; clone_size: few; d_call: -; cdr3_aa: CSALLGGARSEAFF; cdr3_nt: TGCAGTGCACTCCTAGGGGGGGCGCGTAGTGAAGCTTTCTTT
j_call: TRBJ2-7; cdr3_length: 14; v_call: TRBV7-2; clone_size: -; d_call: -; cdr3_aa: CASSLQDGNYEQYF; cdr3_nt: TGTGCCAGCAGCCTCCAGGACGGGAACTACGAGCAGTACTTC
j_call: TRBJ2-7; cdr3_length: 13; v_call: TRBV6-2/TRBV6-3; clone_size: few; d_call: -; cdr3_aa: CASSYGDPYEQYF; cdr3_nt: TGTGCCAGCAGTTATGGGGACCCCTACGAGCAGTACTTC
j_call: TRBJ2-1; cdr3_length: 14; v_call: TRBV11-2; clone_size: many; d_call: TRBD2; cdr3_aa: CASSLPSGGPRQFF; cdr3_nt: TGTGCCAGCAGCTTACCTAGCGGGGGCCCCAGGCAGTTCTTC
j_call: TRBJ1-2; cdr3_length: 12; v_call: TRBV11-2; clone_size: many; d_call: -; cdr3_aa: CASSLGHQAHTF; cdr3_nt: TGTGCCAGCAGCTTAGGGCACCAAGCCCACACCTTC
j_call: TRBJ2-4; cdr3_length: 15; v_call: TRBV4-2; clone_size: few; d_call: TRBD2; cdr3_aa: CASGPERGAGNIQYF; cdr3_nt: TGTGCCAGCGGCCCCGAGCGGGGGGCAGGAAACATTCAGTACTTC
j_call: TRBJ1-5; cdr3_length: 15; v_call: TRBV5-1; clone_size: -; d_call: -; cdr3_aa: CASSLWAGAGQPQHF; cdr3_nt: TGCGCCAGCAGCTTGTGGGCAGGGGCCGGTCAGCCCCAGCATTTT
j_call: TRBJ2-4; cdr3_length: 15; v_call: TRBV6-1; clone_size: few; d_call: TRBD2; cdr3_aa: CASKGQRGDIGIQYF; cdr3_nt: TGTGCCAGCAAGGGCCAGCGGGGGGACATTGGGATTCAGTACTTC
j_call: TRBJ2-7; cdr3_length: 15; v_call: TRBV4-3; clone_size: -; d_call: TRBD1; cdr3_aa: CASSQGAGQGHEQYF; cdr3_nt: TGCGCCAGCAGCCAAGGGGCTGGACAGGGCCACGAGCAGTACTTC
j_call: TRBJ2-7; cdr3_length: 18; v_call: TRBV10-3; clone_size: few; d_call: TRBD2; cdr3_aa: CAISESIGLAGGNYEQYF; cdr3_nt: TGTGCCATCAGTGAGTCGATTGGACTAGCGGGAGGAAACTACGAGCAGTACTTC
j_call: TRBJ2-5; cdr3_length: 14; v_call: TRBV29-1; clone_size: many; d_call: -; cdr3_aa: CSVEDVPSPETQYF; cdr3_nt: TGCAGCGTTGAAGACGTCCCCTCGCCAGAGACCCAGTACTTC
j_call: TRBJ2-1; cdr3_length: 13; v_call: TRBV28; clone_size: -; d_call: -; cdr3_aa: CASRGRRYNEQFF; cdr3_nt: TGTGCCAGCAGGGGCAGACGATACAATGAGCAGTTCTTC
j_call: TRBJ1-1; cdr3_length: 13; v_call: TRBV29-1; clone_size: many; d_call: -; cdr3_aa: CSVGDIFLTEAFF; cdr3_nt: TGCAGCGTTGGGGACATCTTTCTCACTGAAGCTTTCTTT
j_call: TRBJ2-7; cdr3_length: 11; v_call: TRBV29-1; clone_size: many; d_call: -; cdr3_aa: CSVGASGRQYF; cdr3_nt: TGCAGCGTTGGGGCGTCTGGTCGGCAGTACTTC
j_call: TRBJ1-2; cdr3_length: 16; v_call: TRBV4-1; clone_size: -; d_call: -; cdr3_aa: CASSQGTGTTMGGYTF; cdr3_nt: TGCGCCAGCAGCCAGGGGACTGGAACTACCATGGGTGGCTACACCTTC
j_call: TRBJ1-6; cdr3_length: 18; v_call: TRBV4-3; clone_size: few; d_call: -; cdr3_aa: CASSQEYSPRAYNSPLHF; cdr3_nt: TGCGCCAGCAGCCAAGAGTACAGCCCCAGAGCCTATAATTCACCCCTCCACTTT
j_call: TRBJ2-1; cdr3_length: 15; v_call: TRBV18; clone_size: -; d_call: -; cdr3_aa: CASSFGRAWYNEQFF; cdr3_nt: TGTGCCAGCTCATTCGGAAGGGCCTGGTACAATGAGCAGTTCTTC
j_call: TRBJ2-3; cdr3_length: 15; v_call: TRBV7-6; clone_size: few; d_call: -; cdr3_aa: CASSLVAVARDTQYF; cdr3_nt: TGTGCCAGCAGCTTAGTTGCCGTCGCGCGAGATACGCAGTATTTT
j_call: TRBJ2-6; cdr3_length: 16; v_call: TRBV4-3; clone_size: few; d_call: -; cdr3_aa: CASSQDLGGLANVLTF; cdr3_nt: TGCGCCAGCAGCCAAGACCTCGGGGGACTGGCCAACGTCCTGACTTTC
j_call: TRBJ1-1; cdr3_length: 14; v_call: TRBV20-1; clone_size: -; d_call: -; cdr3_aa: CSARGGTLNTEAFF; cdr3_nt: TGCAGTGCTAGAGGAGGGACACTGAACACTGAAGCTTTCTTT
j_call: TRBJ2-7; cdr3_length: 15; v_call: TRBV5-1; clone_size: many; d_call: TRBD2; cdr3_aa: CASSLGASGTYEQYF; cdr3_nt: TGCGCCAGCAGCTTGGGGGCTAGCGGTACCTACGAGCAGTACTTC
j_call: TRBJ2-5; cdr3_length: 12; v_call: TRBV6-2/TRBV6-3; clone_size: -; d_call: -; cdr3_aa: CASRLGPTTQYF; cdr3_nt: TGTGCCAGCAGGTTGGGCCCAACGACCCAGTACTTC
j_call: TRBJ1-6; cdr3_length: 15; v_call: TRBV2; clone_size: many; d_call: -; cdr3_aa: CASSVGGRTNSPLHF; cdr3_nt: TGTGCCAGCAGTGTAGGAGGCAGAACAAATTCACCCCTCCACTTT
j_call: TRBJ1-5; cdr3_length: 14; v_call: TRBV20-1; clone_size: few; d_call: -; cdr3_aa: CSARFGAGNQPQHF; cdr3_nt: TGCAGTGCTAGATTCGGGGCAGGCAATCAGCCCCAGCATTTT
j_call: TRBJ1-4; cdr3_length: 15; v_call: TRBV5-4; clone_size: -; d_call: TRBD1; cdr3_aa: CASSYDRGQNEKLFF; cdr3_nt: TGTGCCAGCAGCTATGACAGGGGACAAAATGAAAAACTGTTTTTT
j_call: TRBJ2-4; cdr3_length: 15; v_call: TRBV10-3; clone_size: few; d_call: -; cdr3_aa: CAIGVGEGAKNIQYF; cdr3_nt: TGTGCCATCGGGGTGGGTGAGGGAGCCAAAAACATTCAGTACTTC
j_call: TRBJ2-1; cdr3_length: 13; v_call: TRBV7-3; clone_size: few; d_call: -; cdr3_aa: CASSLSGGDEQFF; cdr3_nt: TGTGCCAGCAGCTTATCCGGAGGCGATGAGCAGTTCTTC
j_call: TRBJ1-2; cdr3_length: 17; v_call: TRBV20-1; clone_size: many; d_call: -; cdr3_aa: CSARDMVRQGPNYGYTF; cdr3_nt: TGCAGTGCTAGAGACATGGTACGGCAGGGACCCAACTATGGCTACACCTTC
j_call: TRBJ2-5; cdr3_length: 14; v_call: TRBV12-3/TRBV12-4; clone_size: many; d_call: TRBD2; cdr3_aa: CASSLVGGRETQYF; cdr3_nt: TGTGCCAGCAGTTTAGTGGGCGGGAGGGAGACCCAGTACTTC
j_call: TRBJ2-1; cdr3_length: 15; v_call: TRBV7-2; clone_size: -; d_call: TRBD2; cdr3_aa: CASSLLAGVQNEQFF; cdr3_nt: TGTGCCAGCAGCTTACTAGCGGGGGTTCAGAATGAGCAGTTCTTC
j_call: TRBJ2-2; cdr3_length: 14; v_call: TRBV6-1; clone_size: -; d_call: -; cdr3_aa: CASSEADGPGELFF; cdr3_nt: TGTGCCAGCAGTGAAGCGGACGGCCCCGGGGAGCTGTTTTTT
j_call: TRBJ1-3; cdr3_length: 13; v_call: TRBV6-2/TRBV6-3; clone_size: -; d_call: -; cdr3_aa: CASKRDSGNTIYF; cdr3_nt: TGTGCCAGCAAACGGGACTCTGGAAACACCATATATTTT
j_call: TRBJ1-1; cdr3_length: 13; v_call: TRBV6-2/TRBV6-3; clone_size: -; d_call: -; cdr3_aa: CASFSILNTEAFF; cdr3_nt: TGTGCCAGTTTTTCTATTTTGAACACTGAAGCTTTCTTT
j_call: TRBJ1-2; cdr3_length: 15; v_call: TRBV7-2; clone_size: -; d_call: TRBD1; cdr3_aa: CASSSSGQGTYGYTF; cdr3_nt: TGTGCCAGCAGCTCCTCGGGACAGGGGACCTATGGCTACACCTTC
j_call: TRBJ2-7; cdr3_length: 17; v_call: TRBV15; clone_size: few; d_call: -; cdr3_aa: CATSARGSAGLDLEQYF; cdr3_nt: TGTGCCACCAGCGCCCGAGGGTCGGCAGGCCTCGATTTAGAGCAGTACTTC
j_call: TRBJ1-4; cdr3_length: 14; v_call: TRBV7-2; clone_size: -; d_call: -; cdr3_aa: CASSRNGLNEKLFF; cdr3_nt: TGTGCCAGCAGCCGGAACGGGCTGAATGAAAAACTGTTTTTT
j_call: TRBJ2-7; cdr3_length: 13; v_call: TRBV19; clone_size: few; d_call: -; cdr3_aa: CASSIGYRNEQYF; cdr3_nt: TGTGCCAGTAGTATAGGGTACAGAAACGAGCAGTACTTC
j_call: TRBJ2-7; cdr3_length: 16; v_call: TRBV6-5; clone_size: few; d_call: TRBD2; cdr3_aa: CASIRRLAGGTYEQYF; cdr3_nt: TGTGCCAGCATCCGAAGGTTAGCGGGAGGAACCTACGAGCAGTACTTC